The 14 T cell receptor beta chains below all came from one sample that was sequenced in a study of blood T cell repertoires in COVID-19. The data were produced by immunoSEQ multiplex PCR, yet TCRdb's version contains in-frame clones alone and is incomplete. The sample has approximately 500,000 clones, approximately 83% seen once. Specimen: peripheral blood. The receptor set was obtained from a human donor in a cohort sampled during active COVID-19.

This rearrangement joins TRBV28 to TRBJ1-1; D not certain. Germline V gene lookup returns CDR1 MDHEN and CDR2 SYDVKM. V shed 8 bases and J shed 1 base, with 17 bases lying between them. The CDR3 runs 15 residues. The CDR3 region has the DNA TGTGCCAGCGGTACGGCGGGCCTGAGGAACACTGAAGCTTTCTTT. Encoded protein: CASGTAGLRNTEAFF.

This sequence joins TRBV19 and TRBJ2-7; 7 positions agree with TRBD2. V shed 4 bases, J shed 1 base, and the junction held 13 bases outside the gene matches. The CDR3 sequence is 17 residues long. The V gene's germline CDR1 is LNHDA and CDR2 SQIVND (reference sequence). The CDR3 sequence: CASSTLEPGRFSYEQYF. DNA for the CDR3: TGTGCCAGTAGTACCTTAGAACCCGGGAGGTTTTCCTACGAGCAGTACTTC.

This clone came up once. The chain carries TRBV5-5 and TRBJ2-3; TRBD2 agrees at 10 bases. This CDR3 contains 16 residues. J gave up 0 bases and V 2 bases, and 3 bases lay outside the gene matches. Germline CDR1 is SGHKS and CDR2 is YYEKEE (reference sequence). The CDR3 here is CASSLRTSGSTDTQYF. DNA of the CDR3: TGTGCCAGCAGCTTAAGGACTAGCGGTAGCACAGATACGCAGTATTTT. The variable domain in full, with the rest retrieved from reference TRBV5-5 and TRBJ2-3, is DAGVTQSPTHLIKTRGQQVTLRCSPISGHKSVSWYQQVLGQGPQFIFQYYEKEERGRGNFPDRFSARQFPNYSSELNVNALLLGDSALYLCASSLRTSGSTDTQYFGPGTRLTVL.

The genes are TRBV19 and TRBJ1-4; D call uncertain. The CDR3 runs to 14 residues. V was trimmed by 4 bases and J by 6 bases, leaving 12 bases between them. Germline V CDR1 and CDR2: LNHDA, SQIVND (reference sequence). CDR3 residues: CASSTLQPYEKLFF. CDR3 bases: TGTGCCAGTAGTACGCTACAGCCATATGAAAAACTGTTTTTT.

The chain combines TRBV7-2 with TRBJ2-5, with no clear D. Germline V CDR1 and CDR2: SGHTA, FQGNSA. The CDR3 is 13 amino acids. V shed 5 bases and J shed 2 bases, with 9 bases lying between them. CDR3 coding DNA: TGTGCCAGCAGCCCTACGCGTCAAGAGACCCAGTACTTC. It specifies CASSPTRQETQYF. Complete variable domain (other parts from reference TRBV7-2 and TRBJ2-5): GAGVSQSPSNKVTEKGKDVELRCDPISGHTALYWYRQSLGQGLEFLIYFQGNSAPDKSGLPSDRFSAERTGGSVSTLTIQRTQQEDSAVYLCASSPTRQETQYFGPGTRLLVL.

J is TRBJ2-4 and V is TRBV27; D gene ambiguous. The CDR3 totals 13 residues. Germline CDR1 MNHEY, CDR2 SMNVEV (reference sequence). Trimming cost V 5 bases and J 0 bases, with 5 bases left between them. The CDR3 region is CASSPLAKNIQYF. Here the CDR3 DNA reads TGTGCCAGCAGTCCACTAGCCAAAAACATTCAGTACTTC.

The V and J genes are TRBV20-1 and TRBJ2-2; D is ambiguous. The CDR3 loop spans 11 amino acids. Germline V gene sequence: CDR1 DFQATT, CDR2 SNEGSKA (reference sequence). V was cut by 6 bases and J by 7 bases, with 9 bases left in between. CDR3 bases: TGCAGTGCCGTACGTAGCGGGGAGCTGTTTTTT. This encodes CSAVRSGELFF.

This chain links TRBV11-2 with TRBJ2-7; D perhaps matches TRBD1 (5 bases). The V gene's germline CDR1 is SGHAT and CDR2 FQNNGV. This CDR3 region has 14 residues. Deletions cut 3 bases from V and 1 base from J, with 10 bases between. The CDR3: CASSFDRQSYEQYF. In nucleotides, the CDR3 is TGTGCCAGCAGCTTCGACCGACAGTCCTACGAGCAGTACTTC.

The chain joins TRBV30 to TRBJ2-3, with 7 positions matching TRBD1. Unmatched junction bases numbered 10, after V lost 5 bases and J lost 2 bases. Germline CDR1 is GTSNPN and CDR2 is SVGIG (reference sequence). The CDR3 covers 15 residues. CDR3 region: CAWSHRDRNTDTQYF. The CDR3 nucleotides are TGTGCCTGGTCACACCGGGACAGAAACACAGATACGCAGTATTTT.

The CDR3 spells CASSERSAVTSYTF. CDR3 bases: TGCGCCAGCAGTGAGCGGTCAGCGGTGACCAGCTACACCTTC. The chain combines TRBV10-2 with TRBJ1-2; D is unclear. There are 14 residues in the CDR3. Germline CDR1 and CDR2: WSHSY and SAAADI. V was clipped by 2 bases and J by 9 bases, with 16 bases between them.

V and J are TRBV5-4 and TRBJ2-7, with D possibly being TRBD2 (6 bases). The CDR3 sequence is 15 residues long. CDR1 and CDR2 from the germline V gene are SGHNT and YYREEE (reference sequence). Trimming took off 0 bases at V and 11 bases at J, with 21 bases between the two ends. The CDR3 DNA reads TGTGCCAGCAGCTTGGAGGGGACTGCCGTGGGGACGAAGTACTTC. It codes for CASSLEGTAVGTKYF.

The V gene is TRBV7-2, the J gene TRBJ1-5; 12 bases are shared with TRBD1. Trimming removed 1 base from V and 0 bases from J; junction bases left unmatched: 4. The CDR3 loop spans 18 amino acids. CDR1 is SGHTA, CDR2 FQGNSA, per germline. The DNA for the CDR3 is TGTGCCAGCAGCTTAGGAGGGACAGGGGGCTATAGCAATCAGCCCCAGCATTTT. Translation gives CASSLGGTGGYSNQPQHF.

J is TRBJ2-2 and V is TRBV7-3, with TRBD2 matching 9 bases. The germline V gene has CDR1 SGHTA and CDR2 FQGTGA. Unmatched junction bases numbered 9, after V lost 2 bases and J lost 5 bases. CDR3 length: 17 amino acids. This CDR3 is CASSLEGGRAYTGELFF. CDR3 nucleotide sequence: TGTGCCAGCAGCTTAGAGGGCGGGAGGGCCTATACCGGGGAGCTGTTTTTT.

The J gene is TRBJ2-1, the V gene TRBV5-1; maybe TRBD2 (5 bases). Germline V gene lookup returns CDR1 SGHRS and CDR2 YFSETQ. The CDR3 covers 16 residues. V shed 4 bases and J shed 3 bases, with 17 bases lying between them. The CDR3 DNA sequence: TGCGCCAGCAGCATAACCGGAGGTAGTAGCTACAATGAGCAGTTCTTC. Protein product: CASSITGGSSYNEQFF. Full variable domain (rest looked up from reference TRBV5-1 and TRBJ2-1): KAGVTQTPRYLIKTRGQQVTLSCSPISGHRSVSWYQQTPGQGLQFLFEYFSETQRNKGNFPGRFSGRQFSNSRSEMNVSTLELGDSALYLCASSITGGSSYNEQFFGPGTRLTVL.